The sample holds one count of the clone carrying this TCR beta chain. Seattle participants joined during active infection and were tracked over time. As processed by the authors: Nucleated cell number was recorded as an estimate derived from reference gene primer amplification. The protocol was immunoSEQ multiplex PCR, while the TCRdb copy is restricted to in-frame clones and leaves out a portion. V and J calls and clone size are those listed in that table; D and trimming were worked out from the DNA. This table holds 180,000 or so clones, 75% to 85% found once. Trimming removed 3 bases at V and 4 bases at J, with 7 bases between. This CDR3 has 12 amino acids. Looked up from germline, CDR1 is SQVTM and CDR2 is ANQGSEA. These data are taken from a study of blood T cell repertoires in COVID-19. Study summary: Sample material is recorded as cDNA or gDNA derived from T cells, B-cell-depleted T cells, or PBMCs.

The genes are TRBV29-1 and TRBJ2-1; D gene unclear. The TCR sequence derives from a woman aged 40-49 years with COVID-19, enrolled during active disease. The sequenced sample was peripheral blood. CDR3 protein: CSVERGYNEQFF. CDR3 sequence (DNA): TGCAGCGTTGAGAGAGGATACAATGAGCAGTTCTTC.